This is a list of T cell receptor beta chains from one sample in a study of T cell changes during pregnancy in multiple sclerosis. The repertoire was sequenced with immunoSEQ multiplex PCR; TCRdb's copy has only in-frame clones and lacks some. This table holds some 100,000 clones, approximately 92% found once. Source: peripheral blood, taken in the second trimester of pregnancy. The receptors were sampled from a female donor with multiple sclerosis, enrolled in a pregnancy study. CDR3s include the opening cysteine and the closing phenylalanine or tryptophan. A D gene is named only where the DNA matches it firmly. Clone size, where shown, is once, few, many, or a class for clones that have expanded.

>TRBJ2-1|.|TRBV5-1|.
CASNTQGNEQFF
TGCGCCAGCAATACACAGGGAAATGAGCAGTTCTTC
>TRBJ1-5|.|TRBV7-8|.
CASSPQGSNQPQHF
TGTGCCAGCAGCCCCCAGGGTAGCAATCAGCCCCAGCATTTT
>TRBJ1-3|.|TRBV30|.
CAWSVGSHRSGNTIYF
TGTGCCTGGAGTGTGGGCAGTCATCGCTCTGGAAACACCATATATTTT
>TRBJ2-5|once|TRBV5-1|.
CASSEQASQETQYF
TGCGCCAGCAGCGAGCAGGCTTCCCAAGAGACCCAGTACTTC
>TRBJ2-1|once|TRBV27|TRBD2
CASSPGTSGRSNSYNEQFF
TGTGCCAGCAGTCCTGGGACTAGCGGGAGGTCAAACTCCTACAATGAGCAGTTCTTC
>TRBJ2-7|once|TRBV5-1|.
CASSLVTGTSYEQYF
TGCGCCAGCAGCTTAGTGACCGGGACAAGCTACGAGCAGTACTTC
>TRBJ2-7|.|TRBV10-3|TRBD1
CAISESKTGVYEQYF
TGTGCCATCAGTGAGTCGAAGACAGGGGTGTACGAGCAGTACTTC
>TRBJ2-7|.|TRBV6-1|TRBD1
CASSELTGGWGEQYF
TGTGCCAGCAGTGAACTTACAGGGGGATGGGGCGAGCAGTACTTC
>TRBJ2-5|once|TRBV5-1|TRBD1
CASSPGQGAMKTQYF
TGCGCCAGCAGCCCCGGACAGGGGGCTATGAAGACCCAGTACTTC
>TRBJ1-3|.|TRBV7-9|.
CASSYRELDTIYF
TGTGCCAGCAGCTACAGGGAGCTTGACACCATATATTTT
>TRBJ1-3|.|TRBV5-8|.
CASSLDRAGNTIYF
TGTGCCAGCAGCTTGGACAGGGCGGGAAACACCATATATTTT
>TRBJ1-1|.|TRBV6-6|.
CASRPTGHSVAEAFF
TGTGCCAGCAGACCCACAGGGCATTCTGTCGCTGAAGCTTTCTTT
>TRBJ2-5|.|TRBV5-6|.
CASSFATPQETQYF
TGTGCCAGCAGCTTTGCGACTCCTCAAGAGACCCAGTACTTC
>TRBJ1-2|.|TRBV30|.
CAWSHLYGYTF
TGTGCCTGGAGTCACCTATATGGCTACACCTTC
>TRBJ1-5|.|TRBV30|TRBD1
CAWSKTGLNQPQHF
TGTGCCTGGAGTAAGACAGGGCTCAATCAGCCCCAGCATTTT
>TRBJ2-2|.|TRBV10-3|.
CAISEYTNTGELFF
TGTGCCATCAGTGAGTACACGAACACCGGGGAGCTGTTTTTT
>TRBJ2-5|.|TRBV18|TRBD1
CASSSQGQGFGETQYF
TGTGCCAGCTCGAGCCAGGGACAGGGGTTCGGAGAGACCCAGTACTTC
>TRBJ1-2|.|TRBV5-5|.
CASSLESGNPNYGYTF
TGTGCCAGCAGCTTGGAGTCAGGGAACCCTAACTATGGCTACACCTTC
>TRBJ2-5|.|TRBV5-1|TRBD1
CASSLVQGKETQYF
TGCGCCAGCAGCTTGGTACAGGGGAAAGAGACCCAGTACTTC
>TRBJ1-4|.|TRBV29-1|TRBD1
CSVGQGNEKLFF
TGCAGCGTGGGACAGGGTAATGAAAAACTGTTTTTT
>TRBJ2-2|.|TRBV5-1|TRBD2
CASRSGLAGGPGDTGELFF
TGCGCCAGCAGATCGGGACTAGCGGGAGGGCCTGGGGACACCGGGGAGCTGTTTTTT
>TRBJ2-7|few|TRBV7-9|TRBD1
CASTDRVFSSSSYEQYF
TGTGCCAGCACGGACAGGGTATTTTCCTCCTCCTCCTACGAGCAGTACTTC
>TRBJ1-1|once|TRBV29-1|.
CSAGTEAFF
TGCAGCGCGGGTACTGAAGCTTTCTTT
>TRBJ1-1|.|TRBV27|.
CASSLTPKNTEAFF
TGTGCCAGCAGTTTGACTCCAAAGAACACTGAAGCTTTCTTT
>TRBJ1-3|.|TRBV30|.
CAWSVGQGNTIYF
TGTGCCTGGAGTGTAGGACAGGGAAACACCATATATTTT
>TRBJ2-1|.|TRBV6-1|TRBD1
CASSVTGVEQFF
TGTGCCAGCAGTGTGACAGGGGTTGAGCAGTTCTTC
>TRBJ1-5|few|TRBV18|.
CASSSTGIGMTQHF
TGTGCCAGCTCATCAACAGGGATTGGAATGACCCAGCATTTT
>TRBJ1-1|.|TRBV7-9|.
CASSERSSGTAEAFF
TGTGCCAGCAGCGAGCGGAGTTCAGGAACAGCTGAAGCTTTCTTT
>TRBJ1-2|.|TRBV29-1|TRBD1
CSVGDSGIDF
TGCAGCGTGGGGGACAGCGGTATTGATTTC
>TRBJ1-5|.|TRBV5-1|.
CASSLDPLDSNQPQHF
TGCGCCAGCAGCTTGGATCCCCTAGATAGCAATCAGCCCCAGCATTTT
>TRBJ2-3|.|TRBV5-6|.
CASSMGGGYTDTQYF
TGTGCCAGCAGCATGGGAGGAGGTTACACAGATACGCAGTATTTT
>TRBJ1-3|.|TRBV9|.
CASSVSGSGNTIYF
TGTGCCAGCAGCGTCTCAGGATCTGGAAACACCATATATTTT
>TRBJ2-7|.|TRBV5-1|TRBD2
CASSLTTSGRAGEQYF
TGCGCCAGCAGCTTGACGACTAGCGGGAGGGCAGGAGAGCAGTACTTC
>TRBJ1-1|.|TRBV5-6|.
CASSPRRGGYGKAFF
TGTGCCAGCAGCCCACGGCGGGGGGGCTACGGGAAAGCTTTCTTT
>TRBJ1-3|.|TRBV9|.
CASSSTFGNTIYF
TGTGCCAGCAGTTCCACATTTGGAAACACCATATATTTT